This T cell receptor (beta chain) is from a study of blood T cell repertoires in COVID-19. Study-wide context: COVID-19 samples from acute and convalescent phases originated in the United States, Italy and Spain. From T cells, B-cell-depleted T cells, or PBMCs came the material, which was cDNA or gDNA.

V gave up 7 bases and J gave up 0 bases; unmatched junction bases: 19. The germline gives CDR1 SGHKS, CDR2 YYEKEE (reference sequence). CDR3 length equals 19 residues. In the original workflow: Estimates of nucleated cell counts were drawn from the amplification of reference gene primers. Some clones are missing from TCRdb's copy, which holds only in-frame ones; the method was immunoSEQ multiplex PCR. That table furnishes V, J and clone size, whereas the DNA furnished D and trimming. The sample holds about 270,000 clones; around nine tenths are singletons and the top ten take approximately 8.2%. The receptor's source is a man aged 40-50 years with active or convalescent COVID-19. The J gene is TRBJ2-3, the V gene TRBV5-5; 8 nucleotides agree with TRBD1. The sample consisted of peripheral blood. The DNA for the CDR3 is TGTGCCAGCCTCCCGAGGGGGACAGGTCTGGGTCAAAGCACAGATACGCAGTATTTT. Encoded protein: CASLPRGTGLGQSTDTQYF.